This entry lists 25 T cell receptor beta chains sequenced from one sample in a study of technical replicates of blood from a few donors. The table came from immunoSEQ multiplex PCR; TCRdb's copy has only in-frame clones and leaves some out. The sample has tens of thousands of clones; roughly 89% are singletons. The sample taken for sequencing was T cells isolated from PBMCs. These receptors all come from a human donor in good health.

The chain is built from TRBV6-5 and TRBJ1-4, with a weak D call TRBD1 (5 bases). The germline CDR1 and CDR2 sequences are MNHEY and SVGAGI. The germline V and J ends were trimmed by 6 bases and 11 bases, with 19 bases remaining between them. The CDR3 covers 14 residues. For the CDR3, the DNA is TGTGCCAGCAGAGGGGCGAACCTTCCTGAGAAACTGTTTTTT. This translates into CASRGANLPEKLFF.

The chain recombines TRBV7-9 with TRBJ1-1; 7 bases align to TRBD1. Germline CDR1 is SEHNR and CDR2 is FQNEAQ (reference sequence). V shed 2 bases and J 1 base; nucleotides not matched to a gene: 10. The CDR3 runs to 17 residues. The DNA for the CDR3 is TGTGCCAGCAGCTTAAGAGTCTGGGACAGCCAGAACACTGAAGCTTTCTTT. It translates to CASSLRVWDSQNTEAFF.

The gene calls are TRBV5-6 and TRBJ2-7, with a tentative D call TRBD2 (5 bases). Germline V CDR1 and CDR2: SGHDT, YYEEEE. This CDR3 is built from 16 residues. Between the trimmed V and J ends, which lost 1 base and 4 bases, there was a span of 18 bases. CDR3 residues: CASSLRSGTRKYEQYF. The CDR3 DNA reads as TGTGCCAGCAGCTTGAGGTCCGGCACTAGAAAGTACGAGCAGTACTTC.

This chain's CDR3 is CASSYAGGLNTEAFF. As DNA, the CDR3 is TGTGCCAGCAGCTACGCAGGGGGTTTGAACACTGAAGCTTTCTTT. V and J are TRBV5-6 and TRBJ1-1; 7 bases match TRBD1. The length of the CDR3 is 15 residues. Germline CDR1 SGHDT, CDR2 YYEEEE. Trimming cost V 3 bases and J 0 bases; bases outside gene matches: 5.

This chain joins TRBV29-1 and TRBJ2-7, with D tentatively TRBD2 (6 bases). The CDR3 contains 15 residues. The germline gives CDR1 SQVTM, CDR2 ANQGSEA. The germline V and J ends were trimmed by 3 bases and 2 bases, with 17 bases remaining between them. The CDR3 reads CSVDGRGSSPYEQYF. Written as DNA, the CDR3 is TGCAGCGTTGACGGGCGGGGATCTAGCCCCTACGAGCAGTACTTC.

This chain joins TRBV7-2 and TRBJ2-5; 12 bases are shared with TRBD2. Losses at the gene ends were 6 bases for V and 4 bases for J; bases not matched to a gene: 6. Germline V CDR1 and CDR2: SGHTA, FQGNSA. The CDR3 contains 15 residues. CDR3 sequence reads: CASSRTSGDRETQYF. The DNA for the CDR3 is TGTGCCAGCAGTCGGACTAGCGGGGATAGAGAGACCCAGTACTTC.

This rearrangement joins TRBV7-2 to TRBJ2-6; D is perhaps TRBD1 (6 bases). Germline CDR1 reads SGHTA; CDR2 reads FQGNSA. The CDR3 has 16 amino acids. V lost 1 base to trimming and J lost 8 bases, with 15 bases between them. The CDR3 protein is CASSLVEGTRSNVLTF. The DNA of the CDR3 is TGTGCCAGCAGCTTAGTTGAAGGGACACGCTCCAACGTCCTGACTTTC.

The CDR3 loop reads CAWWDRARGAEAFF. CDR3 bases: TGTGCCTGGTGGGACAGGGCAAGGGGCGCTGAAGCTTTCTTT. The chain employs TRBV30 and TRBJ1-1; 9 bases align to TRBD1. The germline CDR1 and CDR2 sequences are GTSNPN and SVGIG (reference sequence). J was trimmed by 6 bases and V by 5 bases; bases with no gene match: 10. The CDR3 totals 14 residues.

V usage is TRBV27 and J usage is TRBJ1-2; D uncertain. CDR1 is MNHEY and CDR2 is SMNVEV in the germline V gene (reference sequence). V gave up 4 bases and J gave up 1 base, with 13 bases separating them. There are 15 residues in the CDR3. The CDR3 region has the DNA TGTGCCAGCAGTTCCTATTCAACTATTAACTATGGCTACACCTTC. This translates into CASSSYSTINYGYTF.

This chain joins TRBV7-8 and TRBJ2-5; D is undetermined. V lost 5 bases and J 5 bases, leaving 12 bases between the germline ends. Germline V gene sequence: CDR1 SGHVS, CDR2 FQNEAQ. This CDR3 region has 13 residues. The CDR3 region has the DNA TGTGCCAGCAGCCGACGGAGTGGGGAGACCCAGTACTTC. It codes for CASSRRSGETQYF.

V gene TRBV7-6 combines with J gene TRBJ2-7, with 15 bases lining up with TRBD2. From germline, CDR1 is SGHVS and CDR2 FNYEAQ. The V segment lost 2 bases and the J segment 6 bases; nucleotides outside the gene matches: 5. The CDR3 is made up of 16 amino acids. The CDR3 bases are TGTGCCAGCAGCTTACGTGGGACTAGCGGGAGGTCCGAGCAGTACTTC. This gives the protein CASSLRGTSGRSEQYF.

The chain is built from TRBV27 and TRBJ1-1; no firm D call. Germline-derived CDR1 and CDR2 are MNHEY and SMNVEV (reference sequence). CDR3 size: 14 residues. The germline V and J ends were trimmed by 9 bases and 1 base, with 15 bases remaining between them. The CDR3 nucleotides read TGTGCCAGTTACGTGGCCCAATCGAACACTGAAGCTTTCTTT. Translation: CASYVAQSNTEAFF.

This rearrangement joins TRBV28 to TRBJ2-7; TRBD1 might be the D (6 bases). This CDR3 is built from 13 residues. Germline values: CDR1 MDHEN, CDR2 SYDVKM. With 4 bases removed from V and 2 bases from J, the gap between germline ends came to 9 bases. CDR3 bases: TGTGCCAGCAGTTCCGGACAGACCTACGAGCAGTACTTC. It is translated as CASSSGQTYEQYF.

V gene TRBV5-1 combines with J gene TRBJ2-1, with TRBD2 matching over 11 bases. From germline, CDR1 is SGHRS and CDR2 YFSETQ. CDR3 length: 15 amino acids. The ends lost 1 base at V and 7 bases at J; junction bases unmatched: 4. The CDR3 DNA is TGCGCCAGCAGCTTGACTAGCGGGAGTTGGAATGAGCAGTTCTTC. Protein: CASSLTSGSWNEQFF.

CDR3 sequence (DNA): TGTGCCAGTAGTATGCAGGGTAGCACAGATACGCAGTATTTT. Protein: CASSMQGSTDTQYF. The chain uses TRBV19 and TRBJ2-3; D is possibly TRBD1 (5 bases). The CDR3 runs 14 residues. Between the trimmed V and J ends, which lost 3 bases and 0 bases, there was a span of 7 bases. CDR1 and CDR2 (germline): LNHDA, SQIVND (reference sequence).

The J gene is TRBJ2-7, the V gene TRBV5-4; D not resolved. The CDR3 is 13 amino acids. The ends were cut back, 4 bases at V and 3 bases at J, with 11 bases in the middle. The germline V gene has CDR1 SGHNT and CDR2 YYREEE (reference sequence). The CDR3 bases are TGTGCCAGCAGCCTAGGCGGTCGCTACGAGCAGTACTTC. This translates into CASSLGGRYEQYF.

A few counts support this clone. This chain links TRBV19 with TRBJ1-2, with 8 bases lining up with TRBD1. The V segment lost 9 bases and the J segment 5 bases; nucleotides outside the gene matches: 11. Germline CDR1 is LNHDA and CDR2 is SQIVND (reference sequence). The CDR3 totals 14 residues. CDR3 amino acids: CASTQGAAGYGYTF. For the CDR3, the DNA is TGTGCCAGCACCCAGGGGGCCGCGGGGTATGGCTACACCTTC.

This CDR3 reads CASSLTGGVAGELFF. DNA for the CDR3: TGTGCCAGCAGCTTAACGGGAGGAGTGGCCGGGGAGCTGTTTTTT. The chain links TRBV11-3 to TRBJ2-2; TRBD2 agrees at 7 bases. V shed 2 bases, J shed 6 bases, and the junction held 6 bases outside the gene matches. The germline gives CDR1 SGHNT, CDR2 YENEEA. The CDR3 covers 15 residues.

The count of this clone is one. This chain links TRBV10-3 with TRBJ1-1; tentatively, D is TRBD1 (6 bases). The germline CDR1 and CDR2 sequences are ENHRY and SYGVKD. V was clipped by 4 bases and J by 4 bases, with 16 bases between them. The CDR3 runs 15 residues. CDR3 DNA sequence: TGTGCCATCAGTGGGTGGACAGCGGAGAGCACTGAAGCTTTCTTT. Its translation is CAISGWTAESTEAFF.

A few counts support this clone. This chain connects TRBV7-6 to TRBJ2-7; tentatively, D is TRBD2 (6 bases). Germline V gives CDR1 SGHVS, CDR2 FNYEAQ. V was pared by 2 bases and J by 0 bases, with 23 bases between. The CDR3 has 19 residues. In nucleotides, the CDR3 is TGTGCCAGCAGCTTATACCCCCTCGGGGGAGCGGGTAGCTCCTACGAGCAGTACTTC. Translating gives CASSLYPLGGAGSSYEQYF.

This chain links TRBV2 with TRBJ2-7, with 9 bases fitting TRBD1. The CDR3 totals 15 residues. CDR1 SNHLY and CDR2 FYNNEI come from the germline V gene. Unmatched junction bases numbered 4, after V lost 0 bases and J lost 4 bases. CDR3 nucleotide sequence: TGTGCCAGCAGTGAAGCCGGGACAGGGATATACGAGCAGTACTTC. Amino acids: CASSEAGTGIYEQYF.

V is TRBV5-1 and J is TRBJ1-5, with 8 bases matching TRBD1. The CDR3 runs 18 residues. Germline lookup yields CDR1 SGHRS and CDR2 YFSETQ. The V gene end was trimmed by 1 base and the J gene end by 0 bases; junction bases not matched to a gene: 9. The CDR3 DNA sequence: TGCGCCAGCAGCTTGTTACAGGGGGAGGTATATAGCAATCAGCCCCAGCATTTT. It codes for CASSLLQGEVYSNQPQHF.

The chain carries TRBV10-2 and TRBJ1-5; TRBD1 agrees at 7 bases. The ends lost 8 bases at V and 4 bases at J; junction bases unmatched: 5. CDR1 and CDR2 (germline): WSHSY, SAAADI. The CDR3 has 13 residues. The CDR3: CASRDRENQPQHF. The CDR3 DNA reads TGCGCCAGCCGAGACAGGGAAAATCAGCCCCAGCATTTT.

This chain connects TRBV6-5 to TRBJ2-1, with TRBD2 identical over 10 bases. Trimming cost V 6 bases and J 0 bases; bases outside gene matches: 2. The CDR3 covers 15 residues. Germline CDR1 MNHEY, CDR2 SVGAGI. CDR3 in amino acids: CASRASGSSYNEQFF. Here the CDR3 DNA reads TGTGCCAGCAGGGCTAGCGGGAGCTCCTACAATGAGCAGTTCTTC.

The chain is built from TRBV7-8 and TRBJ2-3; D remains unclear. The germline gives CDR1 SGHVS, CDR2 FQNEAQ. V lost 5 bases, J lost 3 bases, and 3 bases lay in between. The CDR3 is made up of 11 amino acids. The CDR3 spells CASSTTDTQYF. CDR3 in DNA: TGTGCCAGCAGCACTACAGATACGCAGTATTTT. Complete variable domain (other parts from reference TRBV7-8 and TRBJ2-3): GAGVSQSPRYKVAKRGQDVALRCDPISGHVSLFWYQQALGQGPEFLTYFQNEAQLDKSGLPSDRFFAERPEGSVSTLKIQRTQQEDSAVYLCASSTTDTQYFGPGTRLTVL.